This T cell receptor beta chain was captured by sequencing in a study of blood T cell repertoires in COVID-19. At the level of the study: Sites in the United States, Italy and Spain provided acute and convalescent COVID-19 samples. PBMCs, B-cell-depleted T cells, or T cells provided the cDNA or gDNA that made up the material.

Per the study methods: Counts of nucleated cells, estimated from reference gene primer amplification, were obtained. The protocol was immunoSEQ multiplex PCR, while the TCRdb copy is restricted to in-frame clones and leaves out a portion. The V and J calls and clone size come from that table; D and trimming were worked out from the DNA. The table lists about 190,000 clones, about 88% of them singletons. Germline V gene lookup returns CDR1 MNHNS and CDR2 SASEGT. The CDR3 spans 13 residues. The V end was cut by 2 bases, the J end by 3 bases, with 8 bases between. Sequencing input: peripheral blood. The sequence came from a man aged 65-85 years with active or convalescent COVID-19. The chain links TRBV6-1 to TRBJ2-7; possible D gene TRBD1, 5 bases. CDR3 coding DNA: TGTGCCAGCAGTGAACAGGGATACTACGAGCAGTACTTC. As protein: CASSEQGYYEQYF.